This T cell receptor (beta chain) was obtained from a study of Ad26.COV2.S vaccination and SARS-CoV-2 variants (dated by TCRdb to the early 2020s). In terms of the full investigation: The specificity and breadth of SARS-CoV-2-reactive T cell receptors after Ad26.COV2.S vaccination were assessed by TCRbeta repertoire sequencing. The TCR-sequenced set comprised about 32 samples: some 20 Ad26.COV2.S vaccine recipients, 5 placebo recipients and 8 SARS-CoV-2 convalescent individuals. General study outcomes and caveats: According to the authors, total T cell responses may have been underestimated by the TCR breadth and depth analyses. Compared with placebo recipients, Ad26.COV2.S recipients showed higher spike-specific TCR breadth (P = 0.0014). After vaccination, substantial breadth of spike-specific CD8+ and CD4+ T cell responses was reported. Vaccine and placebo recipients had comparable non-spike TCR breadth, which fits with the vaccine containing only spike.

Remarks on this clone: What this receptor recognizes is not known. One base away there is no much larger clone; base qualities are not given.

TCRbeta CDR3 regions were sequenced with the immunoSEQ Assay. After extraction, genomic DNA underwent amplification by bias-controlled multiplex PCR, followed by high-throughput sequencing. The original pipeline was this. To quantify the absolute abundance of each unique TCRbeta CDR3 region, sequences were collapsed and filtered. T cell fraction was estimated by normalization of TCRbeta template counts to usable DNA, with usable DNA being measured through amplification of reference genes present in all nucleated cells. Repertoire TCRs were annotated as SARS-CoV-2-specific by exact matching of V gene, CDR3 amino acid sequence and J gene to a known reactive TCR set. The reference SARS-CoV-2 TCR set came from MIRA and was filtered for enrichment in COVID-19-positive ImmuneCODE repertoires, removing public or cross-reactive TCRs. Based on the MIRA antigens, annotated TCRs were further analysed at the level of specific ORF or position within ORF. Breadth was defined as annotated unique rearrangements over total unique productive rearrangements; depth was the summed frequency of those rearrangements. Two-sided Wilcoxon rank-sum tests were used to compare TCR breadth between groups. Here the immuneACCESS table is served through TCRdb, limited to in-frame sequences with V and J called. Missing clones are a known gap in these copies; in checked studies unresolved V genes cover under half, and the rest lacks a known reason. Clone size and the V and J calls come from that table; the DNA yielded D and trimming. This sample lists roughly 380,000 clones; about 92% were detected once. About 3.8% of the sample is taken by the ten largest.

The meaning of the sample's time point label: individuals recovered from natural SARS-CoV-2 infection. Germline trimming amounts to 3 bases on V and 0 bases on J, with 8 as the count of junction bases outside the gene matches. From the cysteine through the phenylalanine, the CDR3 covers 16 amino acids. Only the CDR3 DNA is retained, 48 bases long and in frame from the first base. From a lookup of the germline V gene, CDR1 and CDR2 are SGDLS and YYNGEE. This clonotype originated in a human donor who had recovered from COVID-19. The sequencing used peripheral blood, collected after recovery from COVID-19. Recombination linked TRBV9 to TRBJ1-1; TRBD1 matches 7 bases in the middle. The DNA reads TGTGCCAGCAGCGCTAAGGGGACAGCCTTGAACACTGAAGCTTTCTTT. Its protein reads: CASSAKGTALNTEAFF.